A single TCR beta chain is shown here with its context. Its antigen is currently unknown. This sample is part of a study of T cell responses to AZD1222 COVID-19 vaccine. Looking at the study overall: Pooled together were second doses at about 4 or about 12 weeks.

The study's findings and limits: A mostly white British donor set with more females was recruited, and clonal diversity was possibly underestimated.

Generated by immunoSEQ multiplex PCR, the TCRdb table keeps only in-frame clones and is missing some. The sample holds about 140,000 clones, about 86% seen once. This CDR3 contains 15 residues. The germline V gene encodes CDR1 LNHNV and CDR2 YYDKDF (reference sequence). V was clipped by 4 bases and J by 0 bases, with 9 bases between them. V is TRBV15 and J is TRBJ1-4, with unresolved D. The source was peripheral blood, collected on day 0 of AZD1222 vaccination. The TCR sequence derives from an adult in good health. This chain's CDR3 is CATSNVVATNEKLFF. DNA for the CDR3: TGTGCCACCAGCAATGTTGTGGCAACTAATGAAAAACTGTTTTTT.